This T cell receptor (beta chain) was obtained from a study of CD8+ T cells in alopecia areata. Study-wide findings and caveats: Higher clonality and more expanded CD8+ clones appeared in lesional than normal scalp.

Details on this clone: The target antigen is unknown.

Treatment in this sample: oral pan-JAK inhibitor, 5-10 mg twice daily. Reverse transcribed after extraction, RNA yielded cDNA as the sequencing template. Data came from immunoSEQ multiplex PCR; TCRdb stores just in-frame clones and leaves some out. The sample lists a few hundred thousand clones; about 50% were seen once. With 4 bases removed from V and 2 bases from J, the gap between germline ends came to 12 bases. The CDR3 runs to 14 residues. In germline, CDR1 is SGHDT, CDR2 YYEEEE. The clonotype originates from a human donor with alopecia areata. The specimen was CD4+ T cells sorted from blood, collected at week 4, from a patient treated with tofacitinib. The chain recombines TRBV5-6 with TRBJ2-5; the D gene is possibly TRBD1 (6 bases). The CDR3 DNA reads TGTGCCAGCAGCATGCCGGGACATCAAGAGACCCAGTACTTC. This gives the protein CASSMPGHQETQYF.